These 2 T cell receptor beta chains came from one sample sequenced in a study of blood T cells in healthy people across ages (dated by TCRdb to about 2015). The library relied on 5' RACE. Data came from an Illumina HiSeq 2500. The second PCR ran for roughly 7 to 11 cycles and used a J-beta primer mix along with a sample-barcoded 5' primer. TCRdb itself trimmed the public reads at Q25 with fastp, ran MiXCR and retained productive beta chains. Rows are combined by CDR3 protein, so each entry shows the most common genes and DNA. Within this sample are 750,000 to 850,000 distinct CDR3 sequences, with roughly 25% of them counted one time only. The leading ten clones occupy 3% to 4.5% of the sample. These data were also filed under a second study, of T cells of mothers and their children.

The source material was blood. The receptor source for this set is a boy aged 5-17 years in good health.

CDR3 nucleotides: TGCAGCGTTGAAAATCAGAGGACGGTACCGGGTGAGCAGTTCTTC. Translating it yields CSVENQRTVPGEQFF. The V gene is TRBV29-1, the J gene TRBJ2-5; unclear D gene. With the DNA end fitting TRBJ2-1 better, the J assignment may be wrong. The CDR3 sequence is 15 residues long. CDR1 and CDR2 (germline): SQVTM, ANQGSEA.

The chain links TRBV19 to TRBJ2-7; TRBD1 matches at 8 bases. The CDR3 sequence is 13 residues long. J lost 3 bases, V lost 10 bases, and 8 bases had no gene match. Per germline, CDR1 LNHDA and CDR2 SQIVND (reference sequence). The CDR3 DNA reads as TGTGCCACTGGGACAGGTCCGAACTACGAGCAGTACTTC. Encoded protein: CATGTGPNYEQYF.